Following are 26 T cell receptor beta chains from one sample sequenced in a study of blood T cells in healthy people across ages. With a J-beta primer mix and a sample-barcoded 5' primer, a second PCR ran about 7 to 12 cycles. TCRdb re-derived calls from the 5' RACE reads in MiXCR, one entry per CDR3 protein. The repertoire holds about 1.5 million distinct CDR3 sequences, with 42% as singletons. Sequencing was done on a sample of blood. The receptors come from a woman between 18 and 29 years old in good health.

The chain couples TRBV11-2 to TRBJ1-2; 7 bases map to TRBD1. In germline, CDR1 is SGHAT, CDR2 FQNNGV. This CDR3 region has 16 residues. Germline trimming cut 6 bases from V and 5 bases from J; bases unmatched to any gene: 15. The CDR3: CASSGQAKKNYYGYTF. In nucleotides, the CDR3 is TGTGCCAGCAGTGGACAGGCCAAAAAAAATTATTATGGCTACACCTTC.

The CDR3 nucleotides are TGTGCCAGCAGCCAGAAGAGACGGGGGGTACAGGAAGAGACCCAGTACTTC. Its protein product is CASSQKRRGVQEETQYF. The genes are TRBV3-1 and TRBJ2-5, with 7 bases lining up with TRBD2. V lost 3 bases, J lost 3 bases, and 13 bases stayed unmatched. CDR3 length: 17 amino acids. CDR1 and CDR2 from the germline V gene are LGHDT and YNNKEL (reference sequence).

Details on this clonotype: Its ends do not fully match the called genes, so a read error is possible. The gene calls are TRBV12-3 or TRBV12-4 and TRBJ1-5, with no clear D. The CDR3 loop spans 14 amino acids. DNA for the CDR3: TGTACCAGCAGTTTTAGCCAGGGCAATCAGCCCCAGCATTTT. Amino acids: CTSSFSQGNQPQHF.

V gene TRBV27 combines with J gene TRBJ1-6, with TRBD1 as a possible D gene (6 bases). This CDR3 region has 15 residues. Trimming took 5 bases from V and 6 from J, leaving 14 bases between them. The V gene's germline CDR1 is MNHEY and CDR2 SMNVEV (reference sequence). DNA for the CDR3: TGTGCCAGCAGTCCAGTGGGGGCGTCTAATTCACCCCTCCACTTT. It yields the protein CASSPVGASNSPLHF.

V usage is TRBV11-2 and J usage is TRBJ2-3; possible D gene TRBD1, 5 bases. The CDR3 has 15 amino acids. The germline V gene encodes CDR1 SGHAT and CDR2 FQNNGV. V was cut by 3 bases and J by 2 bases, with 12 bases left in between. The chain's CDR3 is CASSLGRLDTDTQYF. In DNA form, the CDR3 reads TGTGCCAGCAGCTTGGGGCGGCTCGACACAGATACGCAGTATTTT.

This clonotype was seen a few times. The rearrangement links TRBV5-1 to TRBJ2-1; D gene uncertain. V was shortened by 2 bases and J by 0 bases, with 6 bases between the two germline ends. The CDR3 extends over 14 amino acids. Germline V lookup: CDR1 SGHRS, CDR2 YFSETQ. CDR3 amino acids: CASSLSNSYNEQFF. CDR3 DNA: TGCGCCAGCAGCTTATCGAACTCCTACAATGAGCAGTTCTTC.

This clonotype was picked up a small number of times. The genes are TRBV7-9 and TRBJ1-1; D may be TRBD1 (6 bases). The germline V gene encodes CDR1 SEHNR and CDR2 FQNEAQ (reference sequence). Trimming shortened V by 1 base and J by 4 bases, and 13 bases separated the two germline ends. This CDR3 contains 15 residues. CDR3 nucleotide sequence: TGTGCCAGCAGCTTAGGGAGCAGGGGAGGCACTGAAGCTTTCTTT. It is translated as CASSLGSRGGTEAFF.

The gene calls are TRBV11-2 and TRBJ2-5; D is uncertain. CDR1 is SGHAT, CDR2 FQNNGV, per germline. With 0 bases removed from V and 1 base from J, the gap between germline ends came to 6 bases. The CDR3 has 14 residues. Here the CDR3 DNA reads TGTGCCAGCAGCTTAGATAGGTCCCAAGAGACCCAGTACTTC. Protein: CASSLDRSQETQYF.

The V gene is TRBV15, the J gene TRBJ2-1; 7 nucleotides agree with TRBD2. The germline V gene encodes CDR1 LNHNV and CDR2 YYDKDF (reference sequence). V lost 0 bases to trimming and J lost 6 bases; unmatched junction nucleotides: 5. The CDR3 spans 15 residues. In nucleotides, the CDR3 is TGTGCCACCAGCAGAGATGTTACGGGGGGCAATGAGCAGTTCTTC. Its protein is CATSRDVTGGNEQFF.

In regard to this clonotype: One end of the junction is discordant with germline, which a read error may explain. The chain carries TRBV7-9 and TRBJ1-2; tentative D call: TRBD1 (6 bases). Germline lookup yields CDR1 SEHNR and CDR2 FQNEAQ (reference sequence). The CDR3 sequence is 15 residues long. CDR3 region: CACSSTGGGNYGYTF. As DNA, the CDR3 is TGTGCCTGCAGCTCCACCGGCGGGGGCAACTATGGCTACACCTTC. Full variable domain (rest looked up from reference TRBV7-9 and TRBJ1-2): DTGVSQNPRHKITKRGQNVTFRCDPISEHNRLYWYRQTLGQGPEFLTYFQNEAQLEKSRLLSDRFSAERPKGSFSTLEIQRTEQGDSAMYLCACSSTGGGNYGYTFGSGTRLTVV.

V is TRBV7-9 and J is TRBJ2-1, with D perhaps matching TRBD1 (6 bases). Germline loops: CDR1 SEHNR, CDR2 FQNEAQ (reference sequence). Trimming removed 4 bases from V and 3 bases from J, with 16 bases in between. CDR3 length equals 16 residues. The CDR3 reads CASSSDRTPSYNEQFF. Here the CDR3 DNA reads TGTGCCAGCAGCTCGGACAGAACCCCGAGCTACAATGAGCAGTTCTTC.

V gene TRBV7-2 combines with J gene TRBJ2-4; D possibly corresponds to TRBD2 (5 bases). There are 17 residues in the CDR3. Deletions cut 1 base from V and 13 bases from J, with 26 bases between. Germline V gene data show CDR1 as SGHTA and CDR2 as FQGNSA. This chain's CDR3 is CASSLGLTSGSSYKQYF. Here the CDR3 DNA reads TGTGCCAGCAGCTTAGGATTGACCAGCGGCTCCTCCTACAAGCAGTACTTC.

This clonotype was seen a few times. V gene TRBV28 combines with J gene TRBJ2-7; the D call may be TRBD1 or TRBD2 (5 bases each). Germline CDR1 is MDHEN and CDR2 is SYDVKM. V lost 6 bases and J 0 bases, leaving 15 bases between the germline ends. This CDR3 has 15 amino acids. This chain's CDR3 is CASRIRSGPSYEQYF. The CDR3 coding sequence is TGTGCCAGCAGGATCCGGTCGGGGCCCTCCTACGAGCAGTACTTC.

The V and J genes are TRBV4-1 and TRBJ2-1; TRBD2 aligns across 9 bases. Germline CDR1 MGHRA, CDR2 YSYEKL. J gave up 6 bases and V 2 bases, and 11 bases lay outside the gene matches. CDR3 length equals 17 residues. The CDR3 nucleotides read TGCGCCAGCAGCCAACCTTTAGCGGGAGCCCAGGGCAATGAGCAGTTCTTC. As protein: CASSQPLAGAQGNEQFF.

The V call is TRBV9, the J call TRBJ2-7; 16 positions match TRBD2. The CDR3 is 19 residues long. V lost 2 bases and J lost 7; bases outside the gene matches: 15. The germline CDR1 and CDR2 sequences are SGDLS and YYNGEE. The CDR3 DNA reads TGTGCCAGCAGCGTTGTAACCGGGACTAGCGGGGGGGGTTACAATGAGCAGTACTTC. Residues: CASSVVTGTSGGGYNEQYF.

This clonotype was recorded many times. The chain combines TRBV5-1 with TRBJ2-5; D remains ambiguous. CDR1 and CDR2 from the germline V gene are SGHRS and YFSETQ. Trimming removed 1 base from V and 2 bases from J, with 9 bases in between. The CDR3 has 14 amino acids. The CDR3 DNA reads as TGCGCCAGCAGCTTGTCAACGTCTCAAGAGACCCAGTACTTC. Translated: CASSLSTSQETQYF.

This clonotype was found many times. The CDR3 bases are TGTGCCAGCAGCGTAACTGATGGCTACACCTTC. Amino acids: CASSVTDGYTF. The J gene is TRBJ1-2, the V gene TRBV9, with no clear D. Trimming took off 1 base at V and 6 bases at J, with 4 bases between the two ends. CDR1 is SGDLS and CDR2 is YYNGEE in the germline V gene. The CDR3 runs to 11 residues.

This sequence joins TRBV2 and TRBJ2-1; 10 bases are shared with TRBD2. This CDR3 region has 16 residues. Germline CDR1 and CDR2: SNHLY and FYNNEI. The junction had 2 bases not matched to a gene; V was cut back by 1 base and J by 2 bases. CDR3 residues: CASSEEAGGAYNEQFF. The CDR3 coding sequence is TGTGCCAGCAGTGAAGAAGCGGGAGGGGCCTACAATGAGCAGTTCTTC.

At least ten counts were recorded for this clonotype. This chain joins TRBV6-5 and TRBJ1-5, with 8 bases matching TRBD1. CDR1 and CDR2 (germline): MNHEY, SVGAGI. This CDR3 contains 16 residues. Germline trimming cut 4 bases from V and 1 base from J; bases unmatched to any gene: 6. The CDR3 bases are TGTGCCAGCAGTTCTACAGGGGGTCGAAGCAATCAGCCCCAGCATTTT. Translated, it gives CASSSTGGRSNQPQHF.

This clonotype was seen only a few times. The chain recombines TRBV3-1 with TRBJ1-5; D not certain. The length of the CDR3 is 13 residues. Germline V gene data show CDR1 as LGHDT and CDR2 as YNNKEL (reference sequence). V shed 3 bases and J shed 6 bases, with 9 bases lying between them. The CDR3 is CASSHLSGQPQHF. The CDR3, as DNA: TGTGCCAGCAGCCATCTGAGCGGTCAGCCCCAGCATTTT.

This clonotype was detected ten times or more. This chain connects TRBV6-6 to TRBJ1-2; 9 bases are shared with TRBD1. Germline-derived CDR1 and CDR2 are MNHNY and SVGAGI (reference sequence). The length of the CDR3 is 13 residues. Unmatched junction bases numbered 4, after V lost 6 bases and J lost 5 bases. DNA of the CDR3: TGTGCCAGCAGGGGGGACAGGGTTTATGGCTACACCTTC. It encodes CASRGDRVYGYTF.

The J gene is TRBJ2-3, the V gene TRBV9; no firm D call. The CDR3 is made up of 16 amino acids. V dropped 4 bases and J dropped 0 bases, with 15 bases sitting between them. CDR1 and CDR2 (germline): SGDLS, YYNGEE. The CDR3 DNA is TGTGCCAGCAGCCCCAATGAGTACCTTAGCACAGATACGCAGTATTTT. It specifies CASSPNEYLSTDTQYF.

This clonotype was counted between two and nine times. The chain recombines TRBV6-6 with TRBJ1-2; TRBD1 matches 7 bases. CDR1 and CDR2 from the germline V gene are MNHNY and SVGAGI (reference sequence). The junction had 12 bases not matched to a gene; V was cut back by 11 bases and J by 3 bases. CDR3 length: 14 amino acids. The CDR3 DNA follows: TGTGCCGCTTGGGGGACAGCTTTTGACTATGGCTACACCTTC. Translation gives CAAWGTAFDYGYTF.

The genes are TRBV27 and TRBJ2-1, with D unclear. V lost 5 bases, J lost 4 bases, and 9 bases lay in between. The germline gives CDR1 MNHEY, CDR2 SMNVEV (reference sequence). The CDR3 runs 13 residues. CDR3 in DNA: TGTGCCAGCAGTGCGTCCCCTTACAATGAGCAGTTCTTC. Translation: CASSASPYNEQFF.

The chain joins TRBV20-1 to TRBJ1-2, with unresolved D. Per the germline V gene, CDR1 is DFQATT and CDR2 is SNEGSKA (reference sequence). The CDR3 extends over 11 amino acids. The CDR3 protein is CSDSPQPGYTF. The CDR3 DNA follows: TGCAGCGATTCTCCCCAACCTGGCTACACCTTC.

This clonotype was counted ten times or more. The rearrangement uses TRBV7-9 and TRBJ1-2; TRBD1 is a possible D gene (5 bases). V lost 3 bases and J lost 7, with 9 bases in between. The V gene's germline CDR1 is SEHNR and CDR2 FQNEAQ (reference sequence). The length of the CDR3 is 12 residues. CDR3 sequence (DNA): TGTGCCAGCAGCTTCACAGGTTCTGGCTACACCTTC. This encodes CASSFTGSGYTF.